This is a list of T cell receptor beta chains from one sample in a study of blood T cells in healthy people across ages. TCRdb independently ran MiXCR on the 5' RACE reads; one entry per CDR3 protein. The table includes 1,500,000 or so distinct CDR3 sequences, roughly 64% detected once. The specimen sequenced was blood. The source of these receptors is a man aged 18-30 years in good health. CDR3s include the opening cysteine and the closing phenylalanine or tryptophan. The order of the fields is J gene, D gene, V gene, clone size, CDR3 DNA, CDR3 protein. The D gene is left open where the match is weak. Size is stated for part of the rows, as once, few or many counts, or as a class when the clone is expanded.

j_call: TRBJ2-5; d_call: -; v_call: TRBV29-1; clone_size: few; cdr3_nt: TGCAGCGGGAGACTAGGTGCGCAAGAGACCCAGTACTTC; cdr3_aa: CSGRLGAQETQYF
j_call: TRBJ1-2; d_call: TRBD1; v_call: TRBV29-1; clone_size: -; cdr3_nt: TGCAGCGTCGAGACAGGGCCCCCCGGTGGCCACACCTTC; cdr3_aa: CSVETGPPGGHTF
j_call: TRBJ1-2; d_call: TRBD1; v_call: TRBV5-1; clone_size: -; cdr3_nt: TGCGCCAGCAGCTTGGAGGGGGCCGAGGGCTACACCTTC; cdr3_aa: CASSLEGAEGYTF
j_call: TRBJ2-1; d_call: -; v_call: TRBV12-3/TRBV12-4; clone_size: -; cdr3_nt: TGTGCCAGCAGTTTAGCCCCCCTGAATGAGCAGTTCTTC; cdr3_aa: CASSLAPLNEQFF
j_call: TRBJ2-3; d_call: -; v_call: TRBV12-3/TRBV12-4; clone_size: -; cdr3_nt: TGTGCCAGCGGTACTCCCACAGATACGCAGTATTTT; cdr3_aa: CASGTPTDTQYF
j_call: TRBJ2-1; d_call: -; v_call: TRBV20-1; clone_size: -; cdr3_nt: TGCAGTGCTAGACCTCCCCTGGGGCTGCGGGAGCAGTTCTTC; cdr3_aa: CSARPPLGLREQFF
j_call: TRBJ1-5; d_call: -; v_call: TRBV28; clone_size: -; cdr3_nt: TGTGCCAGCAGTTCCGGTCCCTATCAGCCCCAGCATTTT; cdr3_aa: CASSSGPYQPQHF
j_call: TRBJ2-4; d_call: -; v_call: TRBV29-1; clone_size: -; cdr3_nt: TGCAGCGTCCCGGGGGATGGAAGACTCCTAGCCAAAAACATTCAGTACTTC; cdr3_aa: CSVPGDGRLLAKNIQYF
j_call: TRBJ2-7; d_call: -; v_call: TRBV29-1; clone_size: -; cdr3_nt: TGCAGCGTAAAGACACAGGGCTACGAGCAGTACTTC; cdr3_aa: CSVKTQGYEQYF
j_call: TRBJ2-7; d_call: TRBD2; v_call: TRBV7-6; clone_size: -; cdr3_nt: TGTGCCAGCAGGGGGGGGGTAAACGAGCAGTACTTC; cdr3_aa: CASRGGVNEQYF
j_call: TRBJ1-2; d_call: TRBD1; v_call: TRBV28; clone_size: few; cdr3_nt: TGTGCCAGCAGTTTCCAGGGACAGCTTTATGGCTACACCTTC; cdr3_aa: CASSFQGQLYGYTF
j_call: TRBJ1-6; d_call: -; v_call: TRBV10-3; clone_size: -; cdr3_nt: TGTGCCATTTCGACCCCTCTATCACCCCTCCACTTT; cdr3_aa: CAISTPLSPLHF
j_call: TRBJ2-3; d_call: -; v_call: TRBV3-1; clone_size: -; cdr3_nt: TGTGCCAGCAGCCAAGATGCAGGGTCCGATCCTAGCACAGATACGCAGTATTTT; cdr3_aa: CASSQDAGSDPSTDTQYF
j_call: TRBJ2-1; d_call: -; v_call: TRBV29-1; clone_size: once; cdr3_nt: TGCAGCGTTGTTGGGCAGGCCCATAATGAGCAGTTCTTC; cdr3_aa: CSVVGQAHNEQFF
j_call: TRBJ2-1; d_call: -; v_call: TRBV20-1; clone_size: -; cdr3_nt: TGCAGTGCTAGAGATTCCAGGACTTCCCCCTACAATGAGCAGTTCTTC; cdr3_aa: CSARDSRTSPYNEQFF
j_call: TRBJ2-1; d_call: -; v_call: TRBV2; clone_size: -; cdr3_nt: TGTGCCAGCAGTTGGCCGCCTCCCGATGAGCAGTTCTTC; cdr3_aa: CASSWPPPDEQFF
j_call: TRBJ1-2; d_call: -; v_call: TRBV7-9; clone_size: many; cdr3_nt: TGTGCCAGCAGCTCGGATAATTATGGCTACACCTTC; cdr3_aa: CASSSDNYGYTF
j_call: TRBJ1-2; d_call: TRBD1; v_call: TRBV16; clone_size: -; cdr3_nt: TGTGCCAGCAGCCAATCGGGCAGGGGGGCCGATGGCTACACCTTC; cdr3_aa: CASSQSGRGADGYTF
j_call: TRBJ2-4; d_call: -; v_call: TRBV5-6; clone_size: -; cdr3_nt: TGTGCCAGCAGCTTCGGCAGGAGTACGGACATTCAGTACTTC; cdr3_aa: CASSFGRSTDIQYF
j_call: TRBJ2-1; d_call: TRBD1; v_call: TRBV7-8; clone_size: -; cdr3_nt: TGTGCCAGCAGCTTGCGACAGGGTAGCCCACCCGAAGCTTTCTTC; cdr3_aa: CASSLRQGSPPEAFF
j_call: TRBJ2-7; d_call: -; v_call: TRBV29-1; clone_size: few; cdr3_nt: TGCAGCGTTGAAGATCTGGGGACCTACGAGCAGTACTTC; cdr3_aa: CSVEDLGTYEQYF
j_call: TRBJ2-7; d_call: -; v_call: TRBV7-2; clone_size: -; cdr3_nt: TGTGCCAGCAGCTTAGGCGGAGTGAGGGCAGGATCTATCTACGAGCAGTACTTC; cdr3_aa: CASSLGGVRAGSIYEQYF
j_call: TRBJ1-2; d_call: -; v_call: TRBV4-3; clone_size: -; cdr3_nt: TGCGCCAGCAGCCAAGATCGGCGGGAATACTATGGCTACACCTTC; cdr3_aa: CASSQDRREYYGYTF
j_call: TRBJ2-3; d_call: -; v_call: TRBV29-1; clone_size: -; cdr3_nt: TGCAGCGTTGAAGATCCGGAGGGACACAACACAGATACGCAGTATTTT; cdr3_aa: CSVEDPEGHNTDTQYF
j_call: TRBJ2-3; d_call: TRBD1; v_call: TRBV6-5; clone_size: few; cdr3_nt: TGTGCCAGCAGTTACGGCCCAGGGGGCGAGACAGATACGCAGTATTTT; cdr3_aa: CASSYGPGGETDTQYF
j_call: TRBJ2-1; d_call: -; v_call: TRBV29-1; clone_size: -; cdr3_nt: TGCAGCGTCACTACGCGGGATGAGCAGTTCTTC; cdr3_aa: CSVTTRDEQFF
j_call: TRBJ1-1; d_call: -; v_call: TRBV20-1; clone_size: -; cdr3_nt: TGCAGTGCTAGATCACAGGGATTGTTCGATAGCACTGAAGCTTTCTTT; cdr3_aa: CSARSQGLFDSTEAFF
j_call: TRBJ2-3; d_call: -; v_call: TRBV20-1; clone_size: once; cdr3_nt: TGCAGTACTCGGACAGTCAACACAGATACGCAGTATTTT; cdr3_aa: CSTRTVNTDTQYF
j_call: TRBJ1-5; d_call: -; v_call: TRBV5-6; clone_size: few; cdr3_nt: TGTGCCAGCAGTATACAGGGTTATCAGCCCCAGCATTTT; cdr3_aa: CASSIQGYQPQHF
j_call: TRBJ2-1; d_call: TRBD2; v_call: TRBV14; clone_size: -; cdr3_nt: TGTGCCAGCAGCCAAGGTGCTAGCGGGAAACCCTCGGGATCCTACAATGAGCAGTTCTTC; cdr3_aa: CASSQGASGKPSGSYNEQFF
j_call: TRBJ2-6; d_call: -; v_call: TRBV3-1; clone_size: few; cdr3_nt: TGTGCCAGCAGCCAAGAACATCGGGGCGGTACTGGGGCCAACGTCCTGACTTTC; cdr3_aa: CASSQEHRGGTGANVLTF
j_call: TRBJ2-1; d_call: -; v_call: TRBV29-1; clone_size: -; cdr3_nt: TGCAGCTTTGATCCGGCGAGCTCCTACAATGAGCAGTTCTTC; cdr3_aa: CSFDPASSYNEQFF
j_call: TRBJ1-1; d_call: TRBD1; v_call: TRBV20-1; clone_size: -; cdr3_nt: TGCAGTGCTCCCCAGCGGACAGGGGAGGGCACTGAAGCTTTCTTT; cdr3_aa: CSAPQRTGEGTEAFF
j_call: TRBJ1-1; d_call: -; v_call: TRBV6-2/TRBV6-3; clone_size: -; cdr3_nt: TGTGCCAGCACCGATATTTGGGGAGGGAGGAACACTGAAGCTTTCTTT; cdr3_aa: CASTDIWGGRNTEAFF
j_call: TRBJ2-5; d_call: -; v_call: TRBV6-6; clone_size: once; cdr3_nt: TGTGCCAGCAGTTACACAGGACAGCAAGAGACCCAGTACTTC; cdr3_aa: CASSYTGQQETQYF
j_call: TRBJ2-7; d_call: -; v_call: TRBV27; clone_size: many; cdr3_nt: TGTGCCAGCAGTGAGGCTGATCGCTACGAGCAGTACTTC; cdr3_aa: CASSEADRYEQYF
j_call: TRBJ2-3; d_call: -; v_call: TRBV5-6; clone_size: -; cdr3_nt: TGTGCCAGCAGCAACAGGGTTATGAGCGGCACAGATACGCAGTATTTT; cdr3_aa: CASSNRVMSGTDTQYF
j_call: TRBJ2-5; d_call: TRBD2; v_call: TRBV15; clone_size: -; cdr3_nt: TGTGCCACCCATGGCACTAGCGGACAAGAGACCCAGTACTTC; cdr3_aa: CATHGTSGQETQYF
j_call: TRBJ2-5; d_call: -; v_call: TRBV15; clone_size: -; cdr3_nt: TGTGCCACCAGCAGATTATACCCTAGGGAGACCCAGTACTTC; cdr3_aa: CATSRLYPRETQYF
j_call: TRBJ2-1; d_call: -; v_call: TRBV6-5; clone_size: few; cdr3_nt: TGTGCCAGCAGTTACTCAACCGGAGGGGAGGAGCAGTTCTTC; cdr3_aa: CASSYSTGGEEQFF
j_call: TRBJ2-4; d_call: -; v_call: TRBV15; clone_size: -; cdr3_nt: TGTGCCACCAGCACGGGAACAGGGTTTGGAAACATTCAGTACTTC; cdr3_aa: CATSTGTGFGNIQYF
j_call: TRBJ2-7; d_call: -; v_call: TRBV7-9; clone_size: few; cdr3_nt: TGTGCCAGCAGCGGCTGGGAGTACGAGCAGTACTTC; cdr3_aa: CASSGWEYEQYF
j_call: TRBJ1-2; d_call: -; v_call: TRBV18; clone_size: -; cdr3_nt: TGTGCCAGCTCACCCGAGACAGAGAACTATGGCTACACCTTC; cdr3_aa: CASSPETENYGYTF
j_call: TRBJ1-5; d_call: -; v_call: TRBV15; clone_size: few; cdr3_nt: TGTGCCACCAGCTCAGGACGGGAAAATCAACCCCAGCATTTT; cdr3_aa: CATSSGRENQPQHF